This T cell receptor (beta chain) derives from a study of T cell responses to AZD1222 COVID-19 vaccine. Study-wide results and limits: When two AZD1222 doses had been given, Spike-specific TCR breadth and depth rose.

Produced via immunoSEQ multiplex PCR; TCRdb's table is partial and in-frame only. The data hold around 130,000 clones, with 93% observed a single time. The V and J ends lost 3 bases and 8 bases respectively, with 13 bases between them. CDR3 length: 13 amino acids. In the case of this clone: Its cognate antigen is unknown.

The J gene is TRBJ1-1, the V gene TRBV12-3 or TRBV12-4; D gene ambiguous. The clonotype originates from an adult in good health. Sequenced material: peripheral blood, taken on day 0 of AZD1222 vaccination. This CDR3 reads CASSLYVTEEAFF. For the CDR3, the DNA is TGTGCCAGCAGTTTGTATGTCACCGAGGAAGCTTTCTTT.